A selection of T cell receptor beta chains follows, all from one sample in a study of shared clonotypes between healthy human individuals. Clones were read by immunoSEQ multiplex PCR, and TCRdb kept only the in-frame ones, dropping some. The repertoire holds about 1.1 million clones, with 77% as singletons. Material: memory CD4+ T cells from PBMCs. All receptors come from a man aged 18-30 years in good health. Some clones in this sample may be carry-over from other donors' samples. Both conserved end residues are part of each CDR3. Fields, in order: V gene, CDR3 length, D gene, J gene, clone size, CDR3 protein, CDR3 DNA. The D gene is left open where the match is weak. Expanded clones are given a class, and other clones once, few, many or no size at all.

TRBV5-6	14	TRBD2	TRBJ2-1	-	CASSLGLAGGEQFF	TGTGCCAGCAGCTTGGGGCTAGCGGGAGGCGAGCAGTTCTTC
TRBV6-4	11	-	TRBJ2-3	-	CASSDSDAQYF	TGTGCCAGCAGTGACTCAGATGCGCAGTATTTT
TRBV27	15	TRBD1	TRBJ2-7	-	CASSAAQGAVSEQYF	TGTGCCAGCAGTGCCGCACAGGGGGCTGTCAGCGAGCAGTACTTC
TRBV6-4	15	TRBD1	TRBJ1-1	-	CASTDQQGREGEAFF	TGTGCCAGCACCGACCAACAGGGGAGAGAGGGTGAAGCTTTCTTT
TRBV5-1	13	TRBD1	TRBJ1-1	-	CASSWGTGAEAFF	TGCGCCAGCAGCTGGGGGACAGGGGCCGAAGCTTTCTTT
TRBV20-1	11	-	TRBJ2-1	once	CSEKVYNEQFF	TGCAGTGAAAAAGTTTACAATGAGCAGTTCTTC
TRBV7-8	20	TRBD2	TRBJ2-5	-	CASSLARWRLAGTPGETQYF	TGTGCCAGCAGCTTAGCGAGGTGGAGGCTAGCGGGAACCCCCGGGGAGACCCAGTACTTC
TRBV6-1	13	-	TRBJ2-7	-	CASRWAAGYEQYF	TGTGCCAGCAGGTGGGCGGCAGGCTACGAGCAGTACTTC
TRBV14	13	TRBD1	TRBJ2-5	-	CASSQGTGETQYF	TGTGCCAGCAGCCAAGGGACAGGAGAGACCCAGTACTTC
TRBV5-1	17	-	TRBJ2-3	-	CASSLGPPTISTDTQYF	TGCGCCAGCAGCTTGGGCCCCCCTACGATAAGCACAGATACGCAGTATTTT
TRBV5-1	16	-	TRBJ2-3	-	CASSLAAQAGTDTQYF	TGCGCCAGCAGCTTGGCCGCACAGGCAGGCACAGATACGCAGTATTTT
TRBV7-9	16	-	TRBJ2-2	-	CASSFPRRGNTGELFF	TGTGCCAGCAGCTTCCCTCGAAGGGGGAACACCGGGGAGCTGTTTTTT
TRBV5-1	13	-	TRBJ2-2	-	CASSTRQAGELFF	TGCGCCAGCAGCACCCGACAGGCCGGGGAGCTGTTTTTT
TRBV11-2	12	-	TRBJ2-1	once	CASSFQRAQTFF	TGTGCCAGCAGCTTTCAGCGGGCACAAACATTCTTC
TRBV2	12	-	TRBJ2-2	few	CASRRLSGELFF	TGTGCCAGCAGGAGATTAAGCGGGGAGCTGTTTTTT
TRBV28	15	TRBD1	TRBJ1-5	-	CASSPPGQGNQPQHF	TGTGCCAGCAGTCCACCGGGACAGGGGAATCAGCCCCAGCATTTT
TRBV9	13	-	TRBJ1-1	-	CASSVSGNTEAFF	TGTGCCAGCAGCGTTAGTGGGAACACTGAAGCTTTCTTT
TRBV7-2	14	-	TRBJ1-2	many	CASSLDPATYGYTF	TGTGCCAGCAGCTTAGATCCAGCCACCTATGGCTACACCTTC
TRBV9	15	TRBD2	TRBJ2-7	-	CASSVGWEGFYEQYF	TGTGCCAGCAGCGTAGGGTGGGAGGGCTTCTACGAGCAGTACTTC
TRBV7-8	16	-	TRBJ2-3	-	CASTPGAGIRTDTQYF	TGTGCCAGCACCCCAGGAGCCGGAATACGCACAGATACGCAGTATTTT
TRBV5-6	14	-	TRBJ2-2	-	CASSHMANTGELFF	TGTGCCAGCAGCCATATGGCGAACACCGGGGAGCTGTTTTTT
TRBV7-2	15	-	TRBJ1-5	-	CASSLGGVGNQPQHF	TGTGCCAGCAGCTTAGGGGGCGTGGGCAATCAGCCCCAGCATTTT
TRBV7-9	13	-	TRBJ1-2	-	CASSPRGYYGYTF	TGTGCCAGCAGCCCCCGGGGCTACTATGGCTACACCTTC
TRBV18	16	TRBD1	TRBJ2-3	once	CASSPQRTGDTDTQYF	TGTGCCAGCTCACCACAGCGGACAGGGGATACAGATACGCAGTATTTT
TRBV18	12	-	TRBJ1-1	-	CASSPRDGEAFF	TGTGCCAGCTCCCCCCGGGACGGAGAAGCTTTCTTT
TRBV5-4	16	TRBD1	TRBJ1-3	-	CASSLSGGISGNTIYF	TGTGCCAGCAGCTTGTCAGGGGGGATCTCTGGAAACACCATATATTTT
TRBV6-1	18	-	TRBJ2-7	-	CASSAINNKLRAIYEQYF	TGTGCCAGCAGTGCAATAAATAATAAACTCCGGGCCATTTACGAGCAGTACTTC
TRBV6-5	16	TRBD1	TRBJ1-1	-	CASSYSIDRGLGKAFF	TGTGCCAGCAGTTACTCGATAGACAGGGGGCTTGGTAAAGCTTTCTTT
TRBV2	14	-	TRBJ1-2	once	CASREGSGNYGYTF	TGTGCCAGCAGGGAGGGGAGTGGTAACTATGGCTACACCTTC
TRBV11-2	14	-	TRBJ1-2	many	CASSLHVEGYGYTF	TGTGCCAGCAGCTTACACGTCGAGGGCTATGGCTACACCTTC
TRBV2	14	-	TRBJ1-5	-	CASSALAREQPQHF	TGTGCCAGCAGTGCCTTGGCAAGGGAGCAGCCCCAGCATTTT
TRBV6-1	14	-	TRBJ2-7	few	CASRPEIPSAEQYF	TGTGCCAGCAGGCCCGAGATCCCATCCGCCGAGCAGTACTTC
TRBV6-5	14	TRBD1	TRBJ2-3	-	CASRRTGNTDTQYF	TGTGCCAGCAGGAGGACAGGGAATACAGATACGCAGTATTTT
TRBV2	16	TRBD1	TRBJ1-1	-	CASSIDRTGDWAEAFF	TGTGCCAGCAGCATAGATCGAACAGGGGATTGGGCTGAAGCTTTCTTT
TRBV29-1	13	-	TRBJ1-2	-	CSVPMTRRFGYTF	TGCAGCGTCCCCATGACACGCCGCTTCGGCTACACCTTC
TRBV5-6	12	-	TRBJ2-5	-	CASSLISETQYF	TGTGCCAGCAGCTTGATCTCCGAGACCCAGTACTTC
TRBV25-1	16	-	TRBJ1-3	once	CASSEGRANPGNTIYF	TGTGCCAGCAGTGAAGGCAGGGCAAATCCAGGAAACACCATATATTTT
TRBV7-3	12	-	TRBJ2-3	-	CASSLGLGTQYF	TGTGCCAGCAGCTTAGGTCTCGGAACGCAGTATTTT
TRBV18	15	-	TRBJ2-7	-	CASSPERAPSYEQYF	TGTGCCAGCTCCCCTGAAAGGGCCCCCTCCTACGAGCAGTACTTC
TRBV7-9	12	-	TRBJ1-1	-	CASSNRDALAFF	TGTGCCAGCAGCAACCGGGACGCCCTTGCTTTCTTT
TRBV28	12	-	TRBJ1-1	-	CASSGMDTEAFF	TGTGCCAGCAGCGGAATGGACACTGAAGCTTTCTTT
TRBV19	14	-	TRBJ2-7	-	CASSPTGYYYEQYF	TGTGCCAGTAGTCCCACAGGGTACTACTACGAGCAGTACTTC